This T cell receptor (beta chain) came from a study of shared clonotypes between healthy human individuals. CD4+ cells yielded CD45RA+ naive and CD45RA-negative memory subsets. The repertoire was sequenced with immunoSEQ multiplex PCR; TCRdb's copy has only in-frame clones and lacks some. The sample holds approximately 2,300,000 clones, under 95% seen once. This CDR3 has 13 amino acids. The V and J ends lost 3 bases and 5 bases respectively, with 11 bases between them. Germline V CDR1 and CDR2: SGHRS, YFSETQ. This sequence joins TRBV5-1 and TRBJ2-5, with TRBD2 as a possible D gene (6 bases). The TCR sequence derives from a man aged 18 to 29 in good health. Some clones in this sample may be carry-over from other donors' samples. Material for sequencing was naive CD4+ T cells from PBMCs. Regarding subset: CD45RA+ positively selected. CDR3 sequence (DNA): TGCGCCAGCAGCTGGGGGGTGGAGGAGACCCAGTACTTC. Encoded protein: CASSWGVEETQYF.